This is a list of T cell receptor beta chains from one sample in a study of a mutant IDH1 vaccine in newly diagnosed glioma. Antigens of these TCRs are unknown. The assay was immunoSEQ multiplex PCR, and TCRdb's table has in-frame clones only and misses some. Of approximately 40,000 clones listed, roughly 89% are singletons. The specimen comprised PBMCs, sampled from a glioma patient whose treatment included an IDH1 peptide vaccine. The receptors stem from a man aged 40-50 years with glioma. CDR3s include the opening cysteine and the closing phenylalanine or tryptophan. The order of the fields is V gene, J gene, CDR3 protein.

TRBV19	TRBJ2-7	CASRAVEDYEQYF
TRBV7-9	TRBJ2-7	CASSPSASGGWEEQYF
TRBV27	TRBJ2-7	CASTSRGLSRPLEQYF
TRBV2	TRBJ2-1	CASWHGGHEQFF
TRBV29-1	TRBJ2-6	CSVRRTGANVLTF
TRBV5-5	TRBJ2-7	CASSYVGGMGYEQYF
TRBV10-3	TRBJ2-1	CAISESVRERSYNEQFF
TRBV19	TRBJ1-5	CASAPGLGQPQHF
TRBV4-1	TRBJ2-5	CASSHGTSGLDQETQYF
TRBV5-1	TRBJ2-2	CASSLDRATGELFF
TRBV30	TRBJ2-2	CAWSSRTGELFF
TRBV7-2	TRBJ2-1	CASTSGTWQFF
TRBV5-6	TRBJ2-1	CASSLLTGGGEQFF
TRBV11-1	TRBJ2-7	CASSLLRTSGNEQYF
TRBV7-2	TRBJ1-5	CASSLYNGPQHF
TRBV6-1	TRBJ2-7	CASSKFASGEYEQYF
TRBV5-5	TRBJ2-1	CASSFRSEQFF
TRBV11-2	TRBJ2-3	CASSGDSDTQYF
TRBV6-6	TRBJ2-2	CASQGHSNTGELFF
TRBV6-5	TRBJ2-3	CASSGGINTQYF
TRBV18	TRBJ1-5	CASTRGPDQPQHF
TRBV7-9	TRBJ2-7	CASSLPPPDEQYF
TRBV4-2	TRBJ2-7	CASSAGWEQYF
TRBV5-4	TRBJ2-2	CASSLGTGRNTGELFF
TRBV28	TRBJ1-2	CASRRSNYGYTF
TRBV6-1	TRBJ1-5	CASSGRGTGRQPQHF
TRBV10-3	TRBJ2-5	CAISVIGTAETQYF
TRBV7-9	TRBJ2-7	CASSLVPSGIWYEQYF
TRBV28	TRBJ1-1	CASSFAGTRGTEAFF
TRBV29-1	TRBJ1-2	CSVPQGNNYGYTF
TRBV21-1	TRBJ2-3	CASSKGRAGTDTQYF
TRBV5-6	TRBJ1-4	CASSFGSQGRGKLFF
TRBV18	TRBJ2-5	CASSRGTGRETQYF
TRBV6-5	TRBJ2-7	CASSPSLYYEQYF
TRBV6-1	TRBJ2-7	CASRPGTLSSYEQYF
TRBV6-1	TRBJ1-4	CATETLAGFNEKLFF
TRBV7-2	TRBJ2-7	CASSHLDRGRYEQYF
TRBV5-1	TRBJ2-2	CASTNPQGTGELFF
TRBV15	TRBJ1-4	CATSVKWDEKLFF
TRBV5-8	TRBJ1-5	CASSPIRQGNQPQHF
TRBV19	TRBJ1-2	CASSISLQGGGYTF
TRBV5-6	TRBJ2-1	CASSLADRGQGREYNEQFF
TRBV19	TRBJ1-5	CASNPGQGHQPQHF